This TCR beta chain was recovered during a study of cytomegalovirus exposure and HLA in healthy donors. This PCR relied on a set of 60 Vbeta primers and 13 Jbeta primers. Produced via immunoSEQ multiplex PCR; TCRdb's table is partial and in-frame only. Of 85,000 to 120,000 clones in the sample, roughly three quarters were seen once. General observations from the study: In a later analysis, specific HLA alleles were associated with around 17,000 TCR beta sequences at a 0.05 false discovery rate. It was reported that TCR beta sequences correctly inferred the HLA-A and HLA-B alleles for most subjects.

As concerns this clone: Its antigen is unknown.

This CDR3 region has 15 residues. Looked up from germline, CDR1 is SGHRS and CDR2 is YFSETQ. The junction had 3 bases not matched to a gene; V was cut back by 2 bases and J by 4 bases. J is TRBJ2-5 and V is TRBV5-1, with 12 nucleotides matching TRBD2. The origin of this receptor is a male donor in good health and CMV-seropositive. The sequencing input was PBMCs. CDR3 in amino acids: CASSLPGLAGETQYF. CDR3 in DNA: TGCGCCAGCAGCTTACCGGGACTAGCGGGAGAGACCCAGTACTTC.